The subject of this entry is one T cell receptor (beta chain). This record comes from a study of blood T cell repertoires in COVID-19. Study in general: Acute and convalescent COVID-19 specimens originated in the United States, Italy and Spain. From T cells, B-cell-depleted T cells, or PBMCs came the material, which was cDNA or gDNA.

Some clones are missing from TCRdb's copy, which holds only in-frame ones; the method was immunoSEQ multiplex PCR. Among approximately 250,000 clones, more than 75% were seen once, and the ten largest hold about 0.93%. Germline-derived CDR1 and CDR2 are SSHAT and FNYEAQ (reference sequence). The CDR3 has 17 amino acids. V gave up 1 base and J gave up 5 bases; unmatched junction bases: 6. The J gene is TRBJ2-1, the V gene TRBV7-7; 12 bases are a match to TRBD2. Sequencing was performed on peripheral blood. The sequence came from a man aged 40-50 years with acute or convalescent COVID-19. The chain's CDR3 is CASSLELAGGPDNEQFF. The DNA of the CDR3 is TGTGCCAGCAGCTTAGAACTAGCGGGGGGTCCGGACAATGAGCAGTTCTTC.